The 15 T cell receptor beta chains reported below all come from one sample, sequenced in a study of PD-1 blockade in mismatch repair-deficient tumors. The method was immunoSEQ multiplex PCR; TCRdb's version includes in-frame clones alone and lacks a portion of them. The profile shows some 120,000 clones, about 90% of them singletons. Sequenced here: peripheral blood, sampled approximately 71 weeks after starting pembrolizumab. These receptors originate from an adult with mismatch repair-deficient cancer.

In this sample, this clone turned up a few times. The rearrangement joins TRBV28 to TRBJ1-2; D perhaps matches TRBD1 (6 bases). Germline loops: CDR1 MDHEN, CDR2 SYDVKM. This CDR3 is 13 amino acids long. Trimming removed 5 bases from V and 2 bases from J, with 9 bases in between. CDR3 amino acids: CASSAQGNYGYTF. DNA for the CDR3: TGTGCCAGCAGTGCCCAGGGGAACTATGGCTACACCTTC.

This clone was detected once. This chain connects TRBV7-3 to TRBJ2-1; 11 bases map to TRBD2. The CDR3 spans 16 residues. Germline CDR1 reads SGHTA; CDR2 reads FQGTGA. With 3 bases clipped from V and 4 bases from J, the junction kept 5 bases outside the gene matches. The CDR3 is CASSFSGTSGYNEQFF. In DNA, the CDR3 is TGTGCCAGCAGCTTTTCCGGGACTAGCGGTTACAATGAGCAGTTCTTC.

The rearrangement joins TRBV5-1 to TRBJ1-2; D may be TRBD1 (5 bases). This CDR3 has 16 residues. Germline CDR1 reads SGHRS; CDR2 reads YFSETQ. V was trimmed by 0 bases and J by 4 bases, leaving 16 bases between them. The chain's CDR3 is CASSLEEGRSFYGYTF. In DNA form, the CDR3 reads TGCGCCAGCAGCTTGGAGGAGGGGCGCAGCTTCTATGGCTACACCTTC. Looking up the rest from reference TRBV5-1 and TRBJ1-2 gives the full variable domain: KAGVTQTPRYLIKTRGQQVTLSCSPISGHRSVSWYQQTPGQGLQFLFEYFSETQRNKGNFPGRFSGRQFSNSRSEMNVSTLELGDSALYLCASSLEEGRSFYGYTFGSGTRLTVV.

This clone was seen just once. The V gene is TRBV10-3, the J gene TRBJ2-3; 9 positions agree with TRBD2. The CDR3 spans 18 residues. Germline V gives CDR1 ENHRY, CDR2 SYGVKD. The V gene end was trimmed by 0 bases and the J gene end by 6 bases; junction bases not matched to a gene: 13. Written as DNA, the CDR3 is TGTGCCATCAGTGAGTCCGTTGCGGGAGGGCCAGTGGGGGATACGCAGTATTTT. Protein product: CAISESVAGGPVGDTQYF.

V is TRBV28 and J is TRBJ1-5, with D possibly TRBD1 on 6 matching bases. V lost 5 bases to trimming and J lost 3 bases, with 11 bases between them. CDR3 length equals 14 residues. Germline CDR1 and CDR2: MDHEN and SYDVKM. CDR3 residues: CASSPDRYNQPQHF. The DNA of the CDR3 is TGTGCCAGCAGTCCTGACAGGTACAATCAGCCCCAGCATTTT.

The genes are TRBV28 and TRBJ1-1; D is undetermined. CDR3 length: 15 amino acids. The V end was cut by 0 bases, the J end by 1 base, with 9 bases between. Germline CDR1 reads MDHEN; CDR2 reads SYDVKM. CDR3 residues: CASSLWRLQNTEAFF. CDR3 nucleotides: TGTGCCAGCAGTTTATGGAGGTTGCAGAACACTGAAGCTTTCTTT.

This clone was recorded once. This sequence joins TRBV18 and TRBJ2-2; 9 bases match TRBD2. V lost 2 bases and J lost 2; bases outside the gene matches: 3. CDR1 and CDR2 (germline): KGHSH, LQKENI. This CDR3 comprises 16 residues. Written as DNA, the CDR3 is TGTGCCAGCTCACCAGCTAGCGGGGTTAACACCGGGGAGCTGTTTTTT. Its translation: CASSPASGVNTGELFF.

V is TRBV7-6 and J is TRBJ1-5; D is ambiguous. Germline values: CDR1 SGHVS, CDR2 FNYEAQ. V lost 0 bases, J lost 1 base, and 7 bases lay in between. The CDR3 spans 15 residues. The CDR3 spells CASSLAEGSNQPQHF. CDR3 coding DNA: TGTGCCAGCAGCTTAGCGGAGGGAAGCAATCAGCCCCAGCATTTT. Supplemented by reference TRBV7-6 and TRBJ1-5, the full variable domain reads GAGVSQSPRYKVTKRGQDVALRCDPISGHVSLYWYRQALGQGPEFLTYFNYEAQQDKSGLPNDRFSAERPEGSISTLTIQRTEQRDSAMYRCASSLAEGSNQPQHFGDGTRLSIL.

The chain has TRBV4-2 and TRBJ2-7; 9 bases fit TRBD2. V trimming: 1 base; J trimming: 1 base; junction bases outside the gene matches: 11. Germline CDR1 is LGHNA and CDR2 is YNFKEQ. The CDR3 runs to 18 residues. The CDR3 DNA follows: TGTGCCAGCAGCCAAGTTCCCCCGATTAGCGGGAGTTCCTACGAGCAGTACTTC. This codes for CASSQVPPISGSSYEQYF.

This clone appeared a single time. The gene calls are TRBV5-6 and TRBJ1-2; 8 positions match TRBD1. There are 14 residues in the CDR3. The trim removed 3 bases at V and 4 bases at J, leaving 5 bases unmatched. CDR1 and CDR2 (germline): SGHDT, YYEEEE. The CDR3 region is CASSSGQGSYGYTF. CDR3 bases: TGTGCCAGCAGCTCCGGACAGGGATCCTATGGCTACACCTTC. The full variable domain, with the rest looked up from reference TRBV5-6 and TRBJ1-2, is DAGVTQSPTHLIKTRGQQVTLRCSPKSGHDTVSWYQQALGQGPQFIFQYYEEEERQRGNFPDRFSGHQFPNYSSELNVNALLLGDSALYLCASSSGQGSYGYTFGSGTRLTVV.

CDR3 in DNA: TGTGCCAGCAGCCAAGCTAAGGGACCAGCCAAAAACATTCAGTACTTC. The encoded protein is CASSQAKGPAKNIQYF. The chain recombines TRBV14 with TRBJ2-4; D may correspond to TRBD1 or TRBD2 (5 bases each). CDR1 and CDR2 from the germline V gene are SGHDN and FVKESK. The CDR3 totals 16 residues. The V gene lost 1 base and the J gene lost 0 bases, with 10 bases spanning the gap. Full variable domain (outside the CDR3, taken from reference TRBV14 and TRBJ2-4): EAGVTQFPSHSVIEKGQTVTLRCDPISGHDNLYWYRRVMGKEIKFLLHFVKESKQDESGMPNNRFLAERTGGTYSTLKVQPAELEDSGVYFCASSQAKGPAKNIQYFGAGTRLSVL.

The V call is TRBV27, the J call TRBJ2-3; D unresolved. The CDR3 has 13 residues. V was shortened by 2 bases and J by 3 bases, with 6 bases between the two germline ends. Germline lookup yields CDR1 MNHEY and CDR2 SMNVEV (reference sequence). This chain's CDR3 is CASSLVWTDTQYF. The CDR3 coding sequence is TGTGCCAGCAGTTTAGTTTGGACAGATACGCAGTATTTT.

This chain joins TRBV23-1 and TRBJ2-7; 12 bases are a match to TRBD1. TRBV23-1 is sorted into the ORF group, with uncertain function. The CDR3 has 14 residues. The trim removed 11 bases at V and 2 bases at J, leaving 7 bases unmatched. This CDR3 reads CASQGQGAPYEQYF. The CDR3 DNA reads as TGCGCCTCGCAGGGACAGGGGGCACCCTACGAGCAGTACTTC.

CDR3 residues: CASSIVGANTYEQYF. The DNA for the CDR3 is TGTGCCAGTAGTATAGTGGGGGCAAACACCTACGAGCAGTACTTC. The genes are TRBV19 and TRBJ2-7; possible D gene TRBD1, 6 bases. This CDR3 spans 15 amino acids. Trimming removed 1 base at V and 2 bases at J, with 12 bases between. Germline CDR1 and CDR2: LNHDA and SQIVND (reference sequence).

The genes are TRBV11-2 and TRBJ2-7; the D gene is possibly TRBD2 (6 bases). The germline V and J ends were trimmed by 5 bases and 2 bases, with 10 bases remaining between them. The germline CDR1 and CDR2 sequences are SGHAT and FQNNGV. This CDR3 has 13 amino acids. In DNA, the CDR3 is TGTGCCAGCAGCCCCCCGGGGGCCTACGAGCAGTACTTC. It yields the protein CASSPPGAYEQYF.